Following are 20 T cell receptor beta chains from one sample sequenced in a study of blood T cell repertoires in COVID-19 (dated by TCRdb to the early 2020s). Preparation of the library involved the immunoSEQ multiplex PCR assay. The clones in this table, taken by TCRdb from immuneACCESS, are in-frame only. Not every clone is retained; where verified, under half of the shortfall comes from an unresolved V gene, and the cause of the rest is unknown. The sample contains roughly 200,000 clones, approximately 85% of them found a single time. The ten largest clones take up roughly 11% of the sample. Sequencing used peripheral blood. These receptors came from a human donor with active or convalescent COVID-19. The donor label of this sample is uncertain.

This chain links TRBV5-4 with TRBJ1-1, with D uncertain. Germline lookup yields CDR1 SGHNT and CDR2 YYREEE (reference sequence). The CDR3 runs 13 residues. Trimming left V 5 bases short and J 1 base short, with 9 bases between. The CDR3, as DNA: TGTGCCAGCAGAGGAGTCGGGAACACTGAAGCTTTCTTT. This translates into CASRGVGNTEAFF. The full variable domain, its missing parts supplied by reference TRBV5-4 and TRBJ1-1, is ETGVTQSPTHLIKTRGQQVTLRCSSQSGHNTVSWYQQALGQGPQFIFQYYREEENGRGNFPPRFSGLQFPNYSSELNVNALELDDSALYLCASRGVGNTEAFFGQGTRLTVV.

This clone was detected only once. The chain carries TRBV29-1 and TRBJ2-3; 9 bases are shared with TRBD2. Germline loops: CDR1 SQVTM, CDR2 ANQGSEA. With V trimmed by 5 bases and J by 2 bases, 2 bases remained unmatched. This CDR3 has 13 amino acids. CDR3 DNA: TGCAGCGTTCGCGGGAGGGCCACAGATACGCAGTATTTT. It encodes CSVRGRATDTQYF.

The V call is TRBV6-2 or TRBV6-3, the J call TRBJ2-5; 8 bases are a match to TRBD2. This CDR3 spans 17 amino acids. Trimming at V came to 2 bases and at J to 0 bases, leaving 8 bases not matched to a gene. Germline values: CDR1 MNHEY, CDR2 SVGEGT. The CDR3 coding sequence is TGTGCCAGCAGTTACCCTACACTGGGACTAGACCAAGAGACCCAGTACTTC. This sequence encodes CASSYPTLGLDQETQYF.

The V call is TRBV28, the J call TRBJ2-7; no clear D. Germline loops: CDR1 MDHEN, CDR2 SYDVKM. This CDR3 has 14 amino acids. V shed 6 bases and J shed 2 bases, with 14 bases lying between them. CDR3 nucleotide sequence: TGTGCCAGCAGACCTAAAGAGCTACCCTACGAGCAGTACTTC. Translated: CASRPKELPYEQYF.

The CDR3 bases are TGTGCCAGCAGGCCCGGAGGCTTCAATAATTCACCCCTCCACTTT. Amino acids: CASRPGGFNNSPLHF. The chain has TRBV5-4 and TRBJ1-6, with unresolved D. CDR1 is SGHNT and CDR2 is YYREEE in the germline V gene (reference sequence). Trimming took off 5 bases at V and 5 bases at J, with 14 bases between the two ends. The CDR3 has 15 amino acids.

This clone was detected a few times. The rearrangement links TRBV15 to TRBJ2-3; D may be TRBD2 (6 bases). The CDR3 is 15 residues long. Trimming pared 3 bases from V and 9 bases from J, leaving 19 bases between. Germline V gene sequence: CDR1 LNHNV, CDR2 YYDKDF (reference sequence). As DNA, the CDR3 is TGTGCCACCAGCAGGGAGGGTTCTCCCTCAGCCACGCAGTATTTT. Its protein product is CATSREGSPSATQYF.

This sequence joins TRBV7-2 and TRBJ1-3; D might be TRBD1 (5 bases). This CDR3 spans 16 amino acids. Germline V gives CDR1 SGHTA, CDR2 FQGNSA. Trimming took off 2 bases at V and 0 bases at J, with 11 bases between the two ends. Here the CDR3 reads CASSLLTGFSGNTIYF. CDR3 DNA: TGTGCCAGCAGCTTATTAACAGGCTTCTCTGGAAACACCATATATTTT. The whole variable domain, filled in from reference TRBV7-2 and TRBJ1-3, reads GAGVSQSPSNKVTEKGKDVELRCDPISGHTALYWYRQSLGQGLEFLIYFQGNSAPDKSGLPSDRFSAERTGGSVSTLTIQRTQQEDSAVYLCASSLLTGFSGNTIYFGEGSWLTVV.

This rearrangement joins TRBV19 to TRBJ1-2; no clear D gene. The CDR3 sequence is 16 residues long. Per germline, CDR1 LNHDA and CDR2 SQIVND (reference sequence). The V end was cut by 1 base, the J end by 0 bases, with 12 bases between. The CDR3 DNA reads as TGTGCCAGTAGTATAGTCCCAAGACAAGCTAACTATGGCTACACCTTC. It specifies CASSIVPRQANYGYTF. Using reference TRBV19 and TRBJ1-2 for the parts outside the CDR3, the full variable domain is DGGITQSPKYLFRKEGQNVTLSCEQNLNHDAMYWYRQDPGQGLRLIYYSQIVNDFQKGDIAEGYSVSREKKESFPLTVTSAQKNPTAFYLCASSIVPRQANYGYTFGSGTRLTVV.

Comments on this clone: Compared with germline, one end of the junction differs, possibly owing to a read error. CDR3 region: CSVGPYRYTF. The CDR3, as DNA: TGCAGCGTTGGCCCCTATCGCTACACCTTC. V and J are TRBV29-1 and TRBJ1-2, with D unresolved. The germline CDR1 and CDR2 sequences are SQVTM and ANQGSEA. The CDR3 is 10 amino acids.

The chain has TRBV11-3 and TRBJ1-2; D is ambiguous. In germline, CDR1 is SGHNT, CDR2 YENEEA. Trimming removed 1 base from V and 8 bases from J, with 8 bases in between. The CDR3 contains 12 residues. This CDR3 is CASSLVRGGYTF. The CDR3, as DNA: TGTGCCAGCAGCTTAGTCCGGGGAGGCTACACCTTC.

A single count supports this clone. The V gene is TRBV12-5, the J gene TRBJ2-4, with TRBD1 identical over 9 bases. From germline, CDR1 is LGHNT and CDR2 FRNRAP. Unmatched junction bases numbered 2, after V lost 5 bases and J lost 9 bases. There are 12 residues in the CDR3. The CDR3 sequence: CASGQTGGIQYF. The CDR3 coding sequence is TGTGCTAGTGGTCAGACAGGGGGCATTCAGTACTTC.

The CDR3 DNA is TGTGCCAGCAGCGAAAGACGACCGGGACTAGCCGTGTTCTTC. It codes for CASSERRPGLAVFF. V gene TRBV2 combines with J gene TRBJ2-1, with 9 bases fitting TRBD2. V shed 6 bases, J shed 15 bases, and the junction held 15 bases outside the gene matches. This CDR3 comprises 14 residues. From germline, CDR1 is SNHLY and CDR2 FYNNEI. Drawing the rest from reference TRBV2 and TRBJ2-1, the complete variable domain is EPEVTQTPSHQVTQMGQEVILRCVPISNHLYFYWYRQILGQKVEFLVSFYNNEISEKSEIFDDQFSVERPDGSNFTLKIRSTKLEDSAMYFCASSERRPGLAVFFGPGTRLTVL.

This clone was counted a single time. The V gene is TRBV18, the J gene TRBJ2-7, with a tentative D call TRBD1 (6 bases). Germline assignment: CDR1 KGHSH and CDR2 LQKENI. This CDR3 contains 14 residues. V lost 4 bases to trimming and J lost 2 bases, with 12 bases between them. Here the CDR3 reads CASSQTQGPYEQYF. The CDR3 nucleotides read TGTGCCAGCTCACAAACACAGGGTCCCTACGAGCAGTACTTC. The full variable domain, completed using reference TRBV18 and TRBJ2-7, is NAGVMQNPRHLVRRRGQEARLRCSPMKGHSHVYWYRQLPEEGLKFMVYLQKENIIDESGMPKERFSAEFPKEGPSILRIQQVVRGDSAAYFCASSQTQGPYEQYFGPGTRLTVT.

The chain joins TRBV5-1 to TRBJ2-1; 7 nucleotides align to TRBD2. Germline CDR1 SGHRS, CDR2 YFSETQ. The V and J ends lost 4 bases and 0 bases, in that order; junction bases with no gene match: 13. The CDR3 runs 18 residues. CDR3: CASSPGLVVGSSYNEQFF. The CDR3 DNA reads TGCGCCAGCAGCCCCGGACTAGTGGTCGGGAGCTCCTACAATGAGCAGTTCTTC.

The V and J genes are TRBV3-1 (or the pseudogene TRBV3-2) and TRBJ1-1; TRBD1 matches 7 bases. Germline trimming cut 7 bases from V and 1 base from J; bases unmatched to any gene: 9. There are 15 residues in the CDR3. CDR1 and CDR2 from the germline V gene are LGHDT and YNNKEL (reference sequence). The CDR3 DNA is TGTGCCAGCAATTCAAAGGGGGCGGGGAACACTGAAGCTTTCTTT. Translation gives CASNSKGAGNTEAFF.

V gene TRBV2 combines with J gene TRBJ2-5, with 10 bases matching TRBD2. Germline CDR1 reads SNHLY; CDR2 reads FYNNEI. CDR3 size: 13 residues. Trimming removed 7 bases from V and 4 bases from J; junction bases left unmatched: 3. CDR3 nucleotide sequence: TGTGCCAGCACTAGCGGGAGAATAGAGACCCAGTACTTC. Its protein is CASTSGRIETQYF.

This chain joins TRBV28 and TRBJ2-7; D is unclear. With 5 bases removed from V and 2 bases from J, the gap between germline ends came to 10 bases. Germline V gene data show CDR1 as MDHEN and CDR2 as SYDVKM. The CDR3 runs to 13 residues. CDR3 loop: CASSQSFAYEQYF. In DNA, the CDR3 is TGTGCCAGCAGTCAGTCGTTCGCCTACGAGCAGTACTTC.

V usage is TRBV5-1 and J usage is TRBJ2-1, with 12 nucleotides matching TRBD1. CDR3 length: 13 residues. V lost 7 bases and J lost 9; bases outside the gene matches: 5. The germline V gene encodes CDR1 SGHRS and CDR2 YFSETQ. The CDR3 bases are TGCGCCAGCGGGACAGGGGGCGCTGGTGAGCAGTTCTTC. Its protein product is CASGTGGAGEQFF.

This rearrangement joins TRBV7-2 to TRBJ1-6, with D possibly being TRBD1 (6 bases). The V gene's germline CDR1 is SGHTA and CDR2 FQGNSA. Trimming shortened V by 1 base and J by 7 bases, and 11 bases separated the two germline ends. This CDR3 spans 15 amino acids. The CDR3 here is CASSLEGTGNSPLHF. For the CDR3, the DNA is TGTGCCAGCAGCTTAGAAGGTACAGGGAATTCACCCCTCCACTTT.

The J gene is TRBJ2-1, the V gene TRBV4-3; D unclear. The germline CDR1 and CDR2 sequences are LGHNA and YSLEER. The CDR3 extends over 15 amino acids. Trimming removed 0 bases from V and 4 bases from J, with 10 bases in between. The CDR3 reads CASSQEASVYNEQFF. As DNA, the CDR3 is TGCGCCAGCAGCCAAGAGGCCTCCGTATACAATGAGCAGTTCTTC.